The T cell receptor (beta chain) described here comes from a study of cytomegalovirus exposure and HLA in healthy donors. General observations from the study: Presence/absence analyses treated sequencing depth as roughly uniform across donors.

This clone has only a few counts. Its matching antigen is unknown. A multiplex PCR was run with 60 Vbeta primers and 13 Jbeta primers. The repertoire was sequenced with immunoSEQ multiplex PCR; TCRdb's copy has only in-frame clones and lacks some. Found here are more than 70,000 clones, around three quarters of them singletons; the top ten hold under 7%. CDR1 MDHEN and CDR2 SYDVKM come from the germline V gene. The CDR3 loop spans 15 amino acids. Trimming cost V 6 bases and J 0 bases; bases outside gene matches: 4. Material for sequencing was PBMCs. The receptor's source is a young man in good health and CMV-seropositive. The chain uses TRBV28 and TRBJ1-1; 10 bases match TRBD1. This CDR3 is CASSQDRGLNTEAFF. CDR3 sequence (DNA): TGTGCCAGCAGCCAGGACAGGGGGTTGAACACTGAAGCTTTCTTT.